Below are 12 T cell receptor beta chains sequenced from a single sample in a study of PD-1 blockade in mismatch repair-deficient tumors. Sequencing was performed with immunoSEQ multiplex PCR; in TCRdb, only in-frame clones are kept and a portion is missing. The table has approximately 10,000 clones, about 93% seen once. Time point reported: approximately 10-day in vitro stimulation with candidate neoantigen peptide 3. For these receptors, no antigen is known. Here the sequenced sample was cells cultured in vitro, taken from a patient treated with pembrolizumab. These receptors came from an adult with mismatch repair-deficient cancer.

This clone was observed a handful of times. The chain couples TRBV19 to TRBJ2-1, with a weak D call TRBD2 (5 bases). Germline V lookup: CDR1 LNHDA, CDR2 SQIVND (reference sequence). The germline V and J ends were trimmed by 6 bases and 9 bases, with 12 bases remaining between them. This CDR3 is 12 amino acids long. CDR3 loop: CASSTRIGEQFF. CDR3 bases: TGTGCCAGTAGCACTAGGATTGGTGAGCAGTTCTTC. The full variable domain, in which reference TRBV19 and TRBJ2-1 provide the parts outside the CDR3, is DGGITQSPKYLFRKEGQNVTLSCEQNLNHDAMYWYRQDPGQGLRLIYYSQIVNDFQKGDIAEGYSVSREKKESFPLTVTSAQKNPTAFYLCASSTRIGEQFFGPGTRLTVL.

The chain combines TRBV4-1 with TRBJ2-3; 7 positions match TRBD1. Germline assignment: CDR1 MGHRA and CDR2 YSYEKL. V shed 2 bases, J shed 4 bases, and the junction held 9 bases outside the gene matches. The CDR3 is 16 residues long. As DNA, the CDR3 is TGCGCCAGCAGCCAAACGACAGGGAGTAGGGCAGATACGCAGTATTTT. Protein product: CASSQTTGSRADTQYF.

The rearrangement uses TRBV5-1 and TRBJ2-7; 7 bases fit TRBD2. V lost 0 bases and J lost 2; bases outside the gene matches: 5. CDR3 length equals 15 residues. Germline V gene sequence: CDR1 SGHRS, CDR2 YFSETQ. The CDR3, as DNA: TGCGCCAGCAGCTTGGTAGCGGGTACCACCTACGAGCAGTACTTC. It specifies CASSLVAGTTYEQYF.

This rearrangement joins TRBV27 to TRBJ1-2; TRBD1 matches at 7 bases. Germline V CDR1 and CDR2: MNHEY, SMNVEV (reference sequence). The CDR3 has 15 amino acids. The ends lost 4 bases at V and 4 bases at J; junction bases unmatched: 9. CDR3 protein: CASSSNPTGLYGYTF. The CDR3 nucleotides read TGTGCCAGCAGTTCCAACCCGACAGGGCTCTATGGCTACACCTTC.

The V and J genes are TRBV7-8 and TRBJ2-3; no reliable D call. The CDR3 extends over 13 amino acids. The V end was cut by 3 bases, the J end by 1 base, with 5 bases between. CDR1 and CDR2 from the germline V gene are SGHVS and FQNEAQ. CDR3 loop: CASSFSGTDTQYF. CDR3 DNA sequence: TGTGCCAGCAGCTTTAGTGGCACAGATACGCAGTATTTT.

The chain combines TRBV4-2 with TRBJ2-7; 7 bases match TRBD2. The length of the CDR3 is 14 residues. After removal of 4 bases from V and 7 bases from J, the junction contained 10 bases not matched to a gene. CDR1 LGHNA and CDR2 YNFKEQ come from the germline V gene. The CDR3 DNA reads TGTGCCAGCAGCCGCTCTAGCGGTCTCGAGGAGCAGTACTTC. This sequence encodes CASSRSSGLEEQYF.

V gene TRBV27 combines with J gene TRBJ1-1, with a possible D match to TRBD1 (6 bases). With 5 bases removed from V and 1 base from J, the gap between germline ends came to 17 bases. The V gene's germline CDR1 is MNHEY and CDR2 SMNVEV (reference sequence). The CDR3 covers 16 residues. Here the CDR3 reads CASSPLDSPWNTEAFF. Written as DNA, the CDR3 is TGTGCCAGCAGTCCGCTGGACAGCCCATGGAACACTGAAGCTTTCTTT.

V and J are TRBV2 and TRBJ1-2; TRBD1 matches at 9 bases. V was pared by 9 bases and J by 8 bases, with 13 bases of the junction left unmatched. Germline V lookup: CDR1 SNHLY, CDR2 FYNNEI. The CDR3 spans 14 residues. The CDR3 DNA is TGTGCCAGGATAAGCGGGACAGGGCGGTCAGGCTACACCTTC. Its protein product is CARISGTGRSGYTF.

This clone appeared once. The chain has TRBV7-9 and TRBJ1-1, with 7 bases lining up with TRBD1. Germline loops: CDR1 SEHNR, CDR2 FQNEAQ (reference sequence). With 5 bases clipped from V and 5 bases from J, the junction kept 11 bases outside the gene matches. The CDR3 has 15 residues. The CDR3 sequence: CASSTPRQGRTEAFF. The CDR3 DNA reads as TGTGCCAGCAGCACCCCAAGACAGGGACGGACTGAAGCTTTCTTT.

In this sample, this clone turned up once. Written as DNA, the CDR3 is TGTGCCAGCTCCCGGCAGGGCGTAAACTCTGGGGCCAACGTCCTGACTTTC. Translation: CASSRQGVNSGANVLTF. The chain employs TRBV18 and TRBJ2-6, with a possible D match to TRBD1 (5 bases). CDR3 length: 17 residues. Germline V lookup: CDR1 KGHSH, CDR2 LQKENI. Trimming left V 6 bases short and J 0 bases short, with 15 bases between.

The V gene is TRBV19, the J gene TRBJ1-1, with D tentatively TRBD1 (5 bases). CDR1 is LNHDA, CDR2 SQIVND, per germline (reference sequence). This CDR3 has 13 amino acids. Trimming stripped 4 bases from V and 12 bases from J, with 18 bases between. The CDR3 reads CASSRAGTTWPFF. The CDR3 bases are TGTGCCAGTAGTAGGGCCGGGACCACCTGGCCTTTCTTT.

This clone was detected only once. The CDR3 DNA sequence: TGTGCCAGCAGCTTAGCGGGACTAGATTACTCCTACGAGCAGTACTTC. Translation: CASSLAGLDYSYEQYF. The chain has TRBV7-9 and TRBJ2-7; 8 positions agree with TRBD2. Trimming at V came to 0 bases and at J to 0 bases, leaving 4 bases not matched to a gene. Germline V gives CDR1 SEHNR, CDR2 FQNEAQ (reference sequence). The CDR3 contains 16 residues.